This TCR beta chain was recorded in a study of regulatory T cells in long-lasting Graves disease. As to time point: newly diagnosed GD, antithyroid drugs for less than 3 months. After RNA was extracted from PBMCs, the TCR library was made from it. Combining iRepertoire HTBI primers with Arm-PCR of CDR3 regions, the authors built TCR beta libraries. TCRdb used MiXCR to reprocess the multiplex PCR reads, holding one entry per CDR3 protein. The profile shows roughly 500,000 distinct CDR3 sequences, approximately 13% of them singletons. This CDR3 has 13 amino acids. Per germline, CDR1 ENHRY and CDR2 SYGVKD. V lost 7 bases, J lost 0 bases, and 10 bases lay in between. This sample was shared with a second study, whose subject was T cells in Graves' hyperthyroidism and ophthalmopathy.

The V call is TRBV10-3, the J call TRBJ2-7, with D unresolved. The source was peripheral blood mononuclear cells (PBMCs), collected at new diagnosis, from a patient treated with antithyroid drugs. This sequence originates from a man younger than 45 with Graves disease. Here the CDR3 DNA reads TGTGCCATCAAGACGGCCAGCTCCTACGAGCAGTACTTC. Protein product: CAIKTASSYEQYF.